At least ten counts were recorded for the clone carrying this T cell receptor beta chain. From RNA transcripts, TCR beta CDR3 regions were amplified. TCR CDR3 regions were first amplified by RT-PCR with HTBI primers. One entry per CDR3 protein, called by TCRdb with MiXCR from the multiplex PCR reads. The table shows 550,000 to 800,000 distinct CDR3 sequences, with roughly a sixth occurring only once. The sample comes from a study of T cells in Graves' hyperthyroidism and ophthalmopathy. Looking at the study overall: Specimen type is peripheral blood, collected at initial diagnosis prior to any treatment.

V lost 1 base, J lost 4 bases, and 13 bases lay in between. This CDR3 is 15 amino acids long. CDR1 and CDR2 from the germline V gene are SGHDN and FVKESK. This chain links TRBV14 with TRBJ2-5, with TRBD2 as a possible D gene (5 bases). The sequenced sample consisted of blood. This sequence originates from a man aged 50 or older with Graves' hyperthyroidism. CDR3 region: CASSQGGDYRETQYF. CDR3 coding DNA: TGTGCCAGCAGCCAAGGCGGTGACTATCGAGAGACCCAGTACTTC.